The 16 T cell receptor beta chains presented below share a single source sample, sequenced in a study of cytomegalovirus exposure and HLA in healthy donors (dated by TCRdb to about 2017). The method was the immunoSEQ multiplex PCR assay. For the multiplex PCR, a mixture combining 60 forward primers for TCR Vbeta segments and 13 reverse primers for TCR Jbeta segments was used. In TCRdb, the immuneACCESS table is reduced to in-frame sequences with V and J assigned. These tables do not hold every clone; where another copy was compared, an unresolved V gene accounts for under half, and the others remain unexplained. This sample comprises roughly 220,000 clones, approximately 79% of them detected only once. The ten top clones hold around 1.7% of the sample. The sample taken for sequencing was PBMCs. These receptors all stem from a man between 50 and 59 years old in good health and CMV-seronegative.

The CDR3: CASSLNRRDGYEQYF. CDR3 bases: TGTGCCAGCAGTTTAAATAGAAGAGATGGCTACGAGCAGTACTTC. The V and J genes are TRBV28 and TRBJ2-7; D unresolved. V was cut by 2 bases and J by 3 bases, with 14 bases left in between. Germline V gives CDR1 MDHEN, CDR2 SYDVKM. The CDR3 consists of 15 residues.

V gene TRBV9 combines with J gene TRBJ2-2; TRBD1 agrees at 9 bases. Germline CDR1 and CDR2: SGDLS and YYNGEE. J lost 4 bases, V lost 5 bases, and 3 bases had no gene match. The CDR3 length is 14 residues. CDR3 DNA sequence: TGTGCCAGCAGACAGACAGGGGGCACCGGGGAGCTGTTTTTT. Its protein is CASRQTGGTGELFF.

The chain employs TRBV27 and TRBJ2-7, with TRBD1 as a possible D gene (7 bases). V gave up 7 bases and J gave up 0 bases, with 16 bases separating them. Germline V gives CDR1 MNHEY, CDR2 SMNVEV (reference sequence). There are 15 residues in the CDR3. The CDR3 sequence is CASTSWQGGSYEQYF. The CDR3 nucleotides read TGTGCCAGCACCTCGTGGCAGGGGGGCTCCTACGAGCAGTACTTC.

The CDR3: CASSLRDSYSNQPQHF. The CDR3 bases are TGTGCCAGCAGTTTAAGGGACAGTTATAGCAATCAGCCCCAGCATTTT. The gene calls are TRBV28 and TRBJ1-5; 7 bases agree with TRBD1. After removal of 2 bases from V and 0 bases from J, the junction contained 4 bases not matched to a gene. In germline, CDR1 is MDHEN, CDR2 SYDVKM. The CDR3 totals 16 residues.

The V call is TRBV11-2, the J call TRBJ2-2; TRBD2 aligns across 7 bases. Trimming took 4 bases from V and 6 from J; bases not matched to a gene: 14. The CDR3 is 17 amino acids. CDR1 and CDR2 (germline): SGHAT, FQNNGV. As DNA, the CDR3 is TGTGCCAGCAGCTCCCCGGGGGGAGCCAGGGTAGCCGGGGAGCTGTTTTTT. It yields the protein CASSSPGGARVAGELFF.

The chain uses TRBV18 and TRBJ2-7; the D is unclear. This CDR3 spans 14 amino acids. V was clipped by 3 bases and J by 2 bases, with 11 bases between them. Germline V gives CDR1 KGHSH, CDR2 LQKENI. The CDR3 bases are TGTGCCAGCTCACCGATCCCAAGCCCCTACGAGCAGTACTTC. This encodes CASSPIPSPYEQYF.

CDR3 in amino acids: CASSSLGQVTRTGEQYF. The CDR3 region has the DNA TGTGCCAGCAGTTCATTGGGACAGGTGACGCGCACGGGCGAGCAGTACTTC. This rearrangement joins TRBV28 to TRBJ2-7, with TRBD1 identical over 8 bases. After removal of 4 bases from V and 6 bases from J, the junction contained 17 bases not matched to a gene. CDR3 size: 17 residues. Per germline, CDR1 MDHEN and CDR2 SYDVKM.

V and J are TRBV7-8 and TRBJ2-3; 10 nucleotides match TRBD2. Trimming took 5 bases from V and 0 from J; bases not matched to a gene: 14. The germline V gene encodes CDR1 SGHVS and CDR2 FQNEAQ. The CDR3 has 19 residues. The CDR3 loop reads CASSRGGRTSGPSTDTQYF. CDR3 nucleotide sequence: TGTGCCAGCAGCCGAGGGGGTCGGACTAGCGGCCCAAGCACAGATACGCAGTATTTT.

This clone was observed a few times. The chain carries TRBV15 and TRBJ1-4, with 8 bases matching TRBD1. Trimming cost V 5 bases and J 3 bases; bases outside gene matches: 5. Germline V CDR1 and CDR2: LNHNV, YYDKDF (reference sequence). The CDR3 length is 15 residues. The CDR3 DNA sequence: TGTGCCACCAGCCTCAACAGGGGGTCTAATGAAAAACTGTTTTTT. Its translation: CATSLNRGSNEKLFF.

There are a few counts of this clone. This chain links TRBV5-4 with TRBJ2-5, with D possibly matching TRBD2 (6 bases). This CDR3 region has 14 residues. Trimming shortened V by 0 bases and J by 11 bases, and 17 bases separated the two germline ends. In germline, CDR1 is SGHNT, CDR2 YYREEE (reference sequence). This CDR3 is CASSLVGGEREQYF. The DNA of the CDR3 is TGTGCCAGCAGCTTGGTCGGGGGAGAACGTGAGCAGTACTTC. Together with reference TRBV5-4 and TRBJ2-5, the CDR3 gives the full variable domain: ETGVTQSPTHLIKTRGQQVTLRCSSQSGHNTVSWYQQALGQGPQFIFQYYREEENGRGNFPPRFSGLQFPNYSSELNVNALELDDSALYLCASSLVGGEREQYFGPGTRLLVL.

The chain employs TRBV6-5 and TRBJ1-2; D call uncertain. There are 13 residues in the CDR3. The germline CDR1 and CDR2 sequences are MNHEY and SVGAGI. The V gene lost 7 bases and the J gene lost 4 bases, with 13 bases spanning the gap. The CDR3 loop reads CASTPKESYGYTF. CDR3 coding DNA: TGTGCCAGCACTCCCAAGGAGTCCTATGGCTACACCTTC.

This chain connects TRBV11-3 to TRBJ2-1; 11 nucleotides match TRBD2. CDR1 and CDR2 from the germline V gene are SGHNT and YENEEA. The length of the CDR3 is 14 residues. V lost 3 bases to trimming and J lost 6 bases; unmatched junction nucleotides: 1. The CDR3, as DNA: TGTGCCAGCAGCTTCGGGACTAGCGGCAATGAGCAGTTCTTC. As protein: CASSFGTSGNEQFF.

The chain is built from TRBV27 and TRBJ2-5; maybe TRBD2 (5 bases). The length of the CDR3 is 13 residues. Germline lookup yields CDR1 MNHEY and CDR2 SMNVEV (reference sequence). With 8 bases removed from V and 6 bases from J, the gap between germline ends came to 16 bases. For the CDR3, the DNA is TGTGCCAGCCGTACCTCGGGAAAAAAGACCCAGTACTTC. Translating it yields CASRTSGKKTQYF.

This clone was found once. This chain links TRBV5-4 with TRBJ2-3; 10 bases map to TRBD2. There are 15 residues in the CDR3. CDR1 is SGHNT and CDR2 is YYREEE in the germline V gene (reference sequence). After removal of 5 bases from V and 4 bases from J, the junction contained 7 bases not matched to a gene. The CDR3 loop is CASSRLAGIPDTQYF. CDR3 sequence (DNA): TGTGCCAGCAGTAGACTAGCGGGTATCCCAGATACGCAGTATTTT.

This chain links TRBV7-9 with TRBJ2-7, with 14 bases matching TRBD2. Germline CDR1 is SEHNR and CDR2 is FQNEAQ (reference sequence). The CDR3 is 16 amino acids. J gave up 6 bases and V 5 bases, and 9 bases lay outside the gene matches. The CDR3 region is CASSRGTSGSRSEQYF. CDR3 DNA: TGTGCCAGCAGCCGAGGGACTAGCGGGAGTAGATCCGAGCAGTACTTC.

This chain links TRBV23-1 with TRBJ1-5; 7 bases map to TRBD1. TRBV23-1 has ORF status, its function being uncertain. The CDR3 is 16 residues long. V lost 2 bases, J lost 3 bases, and 7 bases stayed unmatched. The DNA for the CDR3 is TGCGCCAGCAGTCAAAGGGACAGCATTCCCAATCAGCCCCAGCATTTT. It is translated as CASSQRDSIPNQPQHF.